The rows below give T cell receptor beta chains drawn from one sample of a study of control samples from healthy donors and cancer patients. Here immunoSEQ multiplex PCR was the method, and the copy in TCRdb shows in-frame clones only, minus some. This table has tens of thousands of clones, approximately 86% appearing once. Sequencing was done on a sample of PBMCs. All receptors come from a man between 60 and 70 years old with head and neck cancer. CDR3s include the opening cysteine and the closing phenylalanine or tryptophan. The D gene is left open where the match is weak. Size values are once, few and many counts, or a class for expanded clones, and some rows have none.

clone size: NA; V gene: TRBV5-1; J gene: TRBJ2-7; D gene: TRBD2; CDR3 DNA: TGCGCCAGCACCCAAGGGTCCGGACTAGCGGGAGGCGAGCAGTACTTC; CDR3 protein: CASTQGSGLAGGEQYF
clone size: NA; V gene: TRBV27; J gene: TRBJ2-5; D gene: NA; CDR3 DNA: TGTGCCAGCAGTCTCCGGGACACAATAAGCGCACCCCAGACAATCCAAGAGACCCAGTACTTC; CDR3 protein: CASSLRDTISAPQTIQETQYF
clone size: NA; V gene: TRBV7-9; J gene: TRBJ2-7; D gene: TRBD1; CDR3 DNA: TGTGCCAGCAGCTTAGGGGACAGGGGCCTTATGGAGCAGTACTTC; CDR3 protein: CASSLGDRGLMEQYF
clone size: NA; V gene: TRBV3-1/TRBV3-2; J gene: TRBJ1-3; D gene: NA; CDR3 DNA: TGTGCCAGCAGCCCTGGTGTGACTGGAAACACCATATATTTT; CDR3 protein: CASSPGVTGNTIYF
clone size: NA; V gene: TRBV7-8; J gene: TRBJ1-1; D gene: NA; CDR3 DNA: TGTGCCAGCAGCTTAAGCGTTGCAGGGCTTGGCACTGAAGCTTTCTTT; CDR3 protein: CASSLSVAGLGTEAFF
clone size: NA; V gene: TRBV7-9; J gene: TRBJ2-2; D gene: TRBD1; CDR3 DNA: TGTGCCAGCAGTCAATCAGGGGGCCCGAACACCGGGGAGCTGTTTTTT; CDR3 protein: CASSQSGGPNTGELFF
clone size: NA; V gene: TRBV18; J gene: TRBJ1-3; D gene: NA; CDR3 DNA: TGTGCCAGCTCCCCTACATCAGGGGTCTCTGGAAACACCATATATTTT; CDR3 protein: CASSPTSGVSGNTIYF
clone size: NA; V gene: TRBV19; J gene: TRBJ1-4; D gene: NA; CDR3 DNA: TGTGCCAGTAGTACACCCCTATGGGAAGACAGTGCAACTAATGAAAAACTGTTTTTT; CDR3 protein: CASSTPLWEDSATNEKLFF
clone size: NA; V gene: TRBV5-1; J gene: TRBJ1-2; D gene: NA; CDR3 DNA: TGCGCCAGCAGTCCGACAGACTATGGCTACACCTTC; CDR3 protein: CASSPTDYGYTF
clone size: NA; V gene: TRBV6-2/TRBV6-3; J gene: TRBJ2-2; D gene: NA; CDR3 DNA: TGTGCCAGCAGCCCAGTGGGGGGCGCCGGGGAGCTGTTTTTT; CDR3 protein: CASSPVGGAGELFF
clone size: NA; V gene: TRBV15; J gene: TRBJ2-3; D gene: NA; CDR3 DNA: TGTGCCACCAGCAGGGGGGCAGATACGCAGTATTTT; CDR3 protein: CATSRGADTQYF
clone size: NA; V gene: TRBV9; J gene: TRBJ1-2; D gene: NA; CDR3 DNA: TGTGCCAGCAGCCAAGGGGTAACTCGTGGCTACACCTTC; CDR3 protein: CASSQGVTRGYTF
clone size: NA; V gene: TRBV5-5; J gene: TRBJ2-7; D gene: TRBD1; CDR3 DNA: TGTGCCAGCAGCTTCGGGACAGGGGTTATCGAGCAGTACTTC; CDR3 protein: CASSFGTGVIEQYF
clone size: medium-sized; V gene: TRBV25-1; J gene: TRBJ2-7; D gene: TRBD2; CDR3 DNA: TGTGCCAGCAGTGGTCGGGGGGGCGACGAGCAGTACTTC; CDR3 protein: CASSGRGGDEQYF
clone size: NA; V gene: TRBV11-1; J gene: TRBJ1-2; D gene: NA; CDR3 DNA: TGTGCCAGCAGCTTATCCCGTAGGGGAGTCGTATATGGCTACACCTTC; CDR3 protein: CASSLSRRGVVYGYTF
clone size: NA; V gene: TRBV21-1; J gene: TRBJ2-1; D gene: NA; CDR3 DNA: TGTGCCAGCAGCAAAAGTAGTGCGTTACGATTATGGGATTACAATGAGCAGTTCTTC; CDR3 protein: CASSKSSALRLWDYNEQFF
clone size: once; V gene: TRBV2; J gene: TRBJ1-1; D gene: NA; CDR3 DNA: TGTGCCAGCAGGACAGAAGTGAACACTGAAGCTTTCTTT; CDR3 protein: CASRTEVNTEAFF
clone size: NA; V gene: TRBV7-2; J gene: TRBJ1-5; D gene: NA; CDR3 DNA: TGTGCCAGCAGCCCCAACGGGTGGGGGATTGGACAGCCCCAGCATTTT; CDR3 protein: CASSPNGWGIGQPQHF
clone size: NA; V gene: TRBV27; J gene: TRBJ1-2; D gene: NA; CDR3 DNA: TGTGCCAGCAGTACTACGACAGACTATGGCTACACCTTC; CDR3 protein: CASSTTTDYGYTF
clone size: NA; V gene: TRBV11-3; J gene: TRBJ2-7; D gene: TRBD2; CDR3 DNA: TGTGCCAGCAGCCAAGGGACTAGCGGGTACGAGCAGTACTTC; CDR3 protein: CASSQGTSGYEQYF
clone size: NA; V gene: TRBV15; J gene: TRBJ1-5; D gene: NA; CDR3 DNA: TGTGCCACCAGCAGAGATCGTGCGGGGGGCGGTCGCAATCAGCCCCAGCATTTT; CDR3 protein: CATSRDRAGGGRNQPQHF
clone size: NA; V gene: TRBV18; J gene: TRBJ2-7; D gene: NA; CDR3 DNA: TGTGCCAGCTCCCCGACCCGGGGCTCCTACGAGCAGTACTTC; CDR3 protein: CASSPTRGSYEQYF
clone size: NA; V gene: TRBV30; J gene: TRBJ1-3; D gene: TRBD1; CDR3 DNA: TGTGCCTGGAGTGAAAACAGGGGGCTTGGAGGAAACACCATATATTTT; CDR3 protein: CAWSENRGLGGNTIYF
clone size: NA; V gene: TRBV4-1; J gene: TRBJ1-6; D gene: TRBD1; CDR3 DNA: TGCGCCAGCAGCCAGACAGACAGGGTGAGGACTAATTCACCCCTCCACTTT; CDR3 protein: CASSQTDRVRTNSPLHF
clone size: few; V gene: TRBV7-2; J gene: TRBJ1-2; D gene: NA; CDR3 DNA: TGTGCCAGCAGCCTCATCTATGGCTACACCTTC; CDR3 protein: CASSLIYGYTF
clone size: NA; V gene: TRBV5-5; J gene: TRBJ1-1; D gene: NA; CDR3 DNA: TGTGCCAGCAGCTTAGGTAGACGACCAGGTCTAACTGAAGCTTTCTTT; CDR3 protein: CASSLGRRPGLTEAFF
clone size: NA; V gene: TRBV19; J gene: TRBJ2-1; D gene: TRBD2; CDR3 DNA: TGTGCCAGTAGCCCCGAACATAGCGGGAGCTCGTACAATGAGCAGTTCTTC; CDR3 protein: CASSPEHSGSSYNEQFF
clone size: NA; V gene: TRBV3-1/TRBV3-2; J gene: TRBJ2-7; D gene: NA; CDR3 DNA: TGTGCCAGCAGCCAAAGCCCCCCACGGGAGCAGTACTTC; CDR3 protein: CASSQSPPREQYF
clone size: once; V gene: TRBV6-2/TRBV6-3; J gene: TRBJ1-5; D gene: NA; CDR3 DNA: TGTGCCAGCAGTTACCTTTGGGGTGGAGATCAGCCCCAGCATTTT; CDR3 protein: CASSYLWGGDQPQHF
clone size: NA; V gene: TRBV7-3; J gene: TRBJ2-3; D gene: NA; CDR3 DNA: TGTGCCAGCAGCTTAAGACAGTTCACAGATACGCAGTATTTT; CDR3 protein: CASSLRQFTDTQYF
clone size: NA; V gene: TRBV7-8; J gene: TRBJ2-2; D gene: NA; CDR3 DNA: TGTGCCAGCAGATACAGCCCGCTAAACACCGGGGAGCTGTTTTTT; CDR3 protein: CASRYSPLNTGELFF
clone size: NA; V gene: TRBV28; J gene: TRBJ2-4; D gene: NA; CDR3 DNA: TGTGCCAGCAGTCAGGCCAAAAACATTCAGTACTTC; CDR3 protein: CASSQAKNIQYF
clone size: NA; V gene: TRBV5-1; J gene: TRBJ1-6; D gene: NA; CDR3 DNA: TGCGCCAGCAGCTTCTCGTATGAGGCGTCACCCCTCCACTTT; CDR3 protein: CASSFSYEASPLHF
clone size: NA; V gene: TRBV4-1; J gene: TRBJ1-4; D gene: TRBD1; CDR3 DNA: TGCGCCAGCAGCCAAGGGGTCCTACAGGGGGCGCGAGAAAAACTGTTTTTT; CDR3 protein: CASSQGVLQGAREKLFF
clone size: NA; V gene: TRBV9; J gene: TRBJ2-4; D gene: TRBD1; CDR3 DNA: TGTGCCAGCAGCCCGGGACAGGGCACCAAAAACATTCAGTACTTC; CDR3 protein: CASSPGQGTKNIQYF
clone size: NA; V gene: TRBV9; J gene: TRBJ1-1; D gene: NA; CDR3 DNA: TGTGCCAGCAGCGTAGTGGGAGGTTCGGAAGCTTTCTTT; CDR3 protein: CASSVVGGSEAFF
clone size: NA; V gene: TRBV16; J gene: TRBJ2-7; D gene: TRBD2; CDR3 DNA: TGTGCCAGCAGCCATCCGGGGTTAGCGGGAGGTGCGTACGAGCAGTACTTC; CDR3 protein: CASSHPGLAGGAYEQYF
clone size: NA; V gene: TRBV24-1; J gene: TRBJ1-1; D gene: TRBD1; CDR3 DNA: TGTGCCACCAGTGCGACAGGGGGGAACACTGAAGCTTTCTTT; CDR3 protein: CATSATGGNTEAFF
clone size: NA; V gene: TRBV2; J gene: TRBJ2-3; D gene: NA; CDR3 DNA: TGTGCCAGCTCCTCCAGCATGGATACGCAGTATTTT; CDR3 protein: CASSSSMDTQYF
clone size: once; V gene: TRBV6-5; J gene: TRBJ2-7; D gene: NA; CDR3 DNA: TGTGCCAGCATGCGACCACTCACTTACGAGCAGTACTTC; CDR3 protein: CASMRPLTYEQYF
clone size: NA; V gene: TRBV6-1; J gene: TRBJ1-5; D gene: NA; CDR3 DNA: TGTGCCAGCAGTGAAGCGGGGTGGAGCAATCAGCCCCAGCATTTT; CDR3 protein: CASSEAGWSNQPQHF
clone size: NA; V gene: TRBV18; J gene: TRBJ2-7; D gene: TRBD1; CDR3 DNA: TGTGCCAGCTCACCCGCCGGGACAGGGCGCCTCGAGCAGTACTTC; CDR3 protein: CASSPAGTGRLEQYF
clone size: medium-sized; V gene: TRBV4-1; J gene: TRBJ1-1; D gene: NA; CDR3 DNA: TGCGCCAGCAGCCAAATCGGCAACATGAACACTGAAGCTTTCTTT; CDR3 protein: CASSQIGNMNTEAFF
clone size: NA; V gene: TRBV19; J gene: TRBJ1-5; D gene: NA; CDR3 DNA: TGTGCCAGTAGTATCCTCTCCAATCTGAGGCAGCCCCAGCATTTT; CDR3 protein: CASSILSNLRQPQHF
clone size: NA; V gene: TRBV6-5; J gene: TRBJ2-7; D gene: NA; CDR3 DNA: TGTGCCGGGGGGGGGCCCCGAGGACTCTACGAGCAGTACTTC; CDR3 protein: CAGGGPRGLYEQYF